This T cell receptor (beta chain) was captured by sequencing in a study of PD-1 blockade in classical Hodgkin lymphoma (dated by TCRdb to 2018 to 2020). The study in broad terms: Nivolumab dosing was 3 mg/kg intravenously every 2 weeks, continuing until either disease progression or unacceptable toxicity. A peripheral blood immune signature of response to PD-1 blockade in classical Hodgkin lymphoma was defined using TCR beta sequencing and CyTOF. The study at large found these results: Baseline diversity similar to that of newly diagnosed patients was observed in trial patients achieving complete response, whereas significantly lower diversity was observed in partial responders and progressors. By C4D1, a significant rise was seen in CD4+ TCR diversity but not in CD8+ TCR diversity (p=0.0027 vs p=0.16), and the rise was most apparent among complete responders (p=0.02). The study covered only a single clinical trial cohort, and the causes of the repertoire differences, possibly disease activity or prior therapy, were still not defined. Baseline TCR diversity was reported to be lower in newly diagnosed patients than in healthy donors, and even lower in relapsed/refractory patients. Patients starting nivolumab less than 1 year after ASCT had lower diversity and were excluded from later analyses to avoid confounding by immune reconstitution.

The CDR3 numbers 15 residues from cysteine through phenylalanine. Only CDR3 DNA remains: 45 bases, in frame from the first base. CDR1 and CDR2, looked up from the germline V gene, are SGHTA and FQGNSA. V drops 5 bases and J drops 2 bases, leaving 15 bases in between. The Qiagen DNeasy kit was used to extract genomic DNA both from unsorted PBMCs and from the negatively selected CD4+ and CD8+ fractions. Using primers that anneal to V and J segments, immunoSEQ multiplex PCR amplified the TCR beta CDR3 regions. A synthetic immune receptor repertoire was used to minimize amplification bias, and any remaining bias was removed computationally after sequencing. As for how the authors treated the data: Repertoire diversity was quantified as the Shannon entropy index using custom Python scripts. Unsorted, CD4+ and CD8+ repertoires were examined separately, except in combined analyses, for which CD4+ and CD8+ sequences were merged in silico. Clonal expansion was defined as at least a 2-fold frequency increase after treatment relative to C1D1, with a pseudocount of 0.5 for undetected baseline clones. Singleton clones were defined as clones with 0 or 1 copy at C1D1, and non-singleton clones were defined as clones with 2 or more copies. Clones expanded in unsorted samples were annotated as CD4+, CD8+ or unknown by matching protein sequences in sorted samples from the same patient. Wilcoxon tests on paired samples were used to test changes in diversity from C1D1 to C4D1. The clones in this table, taken by TCRdb from immuneACCESS, are in-frame only. Not every clone is retained; where verified, under half of the shortfall comes from an unresolved V gene, and the cause of the rest is unknown. The V and J calls and clone size were taken over from that table, and D and trimming were inferred from the DNA. Across this sample there are about 35,000 clones, with around 63% seen only once. Approximately 14% of the sample lies in the top ten.

The time point label for this specimen denotes: cycle 2 day 1 (C2D1) of nivolumab. Every trial patient had relapsed following autologous stem cell transplantation, and prior brentuximab vedotin exposure was what differed among cohorts A, B and C. The trial cohort included around 56 patients with relapsed/refractory classical Hodgkin lymphoma, and each patient had a best overall response of complete response, partial response or progressive disease. Single-agent nivolumab was administered to trial patients in the multi-cohort phase II CheckMate 205 trial. An independent review committee assessed best overall response by applying the 2007 International Working Group response criteria. Trial PBMCs were obtained immediately prior to nivolumab initiation (C1D1) and on therapy at cycle 2 day 1 and cycle 4 day 1. Peripheral blood was collected in 8 mL Vacutainer Cell Preparation Tubes, from which PBMCs were isolated by centrifugation and then cryopreserved.

On this clone: The antigen it binds to is not known. Base qualities are not recorded, but no much larger clone differs from it by a single base.

The rearrangement combines TRBV7-2 with TRBJ1-1; TRBD1 is a weak D gene call, 6 bases matching. This sequence was found in a human donor with classical Hodgkin lymphoma. The specimen was peripheral blood mononuclear cells (PBMCs), collected before the second cycle of nivolumab. The DNA sequence is TGTGCCAGCAGCCCGTGGACAGCACGAAACACTGAAGCTTTCTTT. It encodes CASSPWTARNTEAFF.